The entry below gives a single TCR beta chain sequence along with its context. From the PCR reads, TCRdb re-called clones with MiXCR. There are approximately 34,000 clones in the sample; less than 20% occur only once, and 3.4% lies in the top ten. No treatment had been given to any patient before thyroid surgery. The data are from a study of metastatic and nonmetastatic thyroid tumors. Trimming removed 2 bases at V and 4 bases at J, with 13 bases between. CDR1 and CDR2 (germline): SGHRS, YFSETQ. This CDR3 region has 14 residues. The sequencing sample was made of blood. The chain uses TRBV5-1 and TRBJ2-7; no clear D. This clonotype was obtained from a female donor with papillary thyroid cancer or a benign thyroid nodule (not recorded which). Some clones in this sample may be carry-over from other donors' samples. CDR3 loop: CASSLIGWGYEQYF. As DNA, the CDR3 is TGCGCCAGCAGCTTAATCGGGTGGGGATACGAGCAGTACTTC.